This T cell receptor beta chain was captured in a study of T cell changes during pregnancy in multiple sclerosis. TCRdb keeps only in-frame clones here, not all; method: immunoSEQ multiplex PCR. The table has tens of thousands of clones, around nine tenths seen once; the top ten hold about 13%. This clone was seen just once. The germline CDR1 and CDR2 sequences are MDHEN and SYDVKM. This CDR3 contains 16 residues. V shed 6 bases and J 4 bases; nucleotides not matched to a gene: 13. This sequence was found in a female donor in good health, enrolled as a control in a pregnancy study. The sequenced sample was CD8+ T cells from peripheral blood mononuclear cells, obtained in the first trimester of pregnancy. The rearrangement links TRBV28 to TRBJ1-2; 8 positions agree with TRBD1. The CDR3, as DNA: TGTGCCAGCAGCCCGGACAGGGTAGTCGAGTTCTATGGCTACACCTTC. Translation: CASSPDRVVEFYGYTF.